The 3 T cell receptor beta chains in this list originate from one sample, sequenced in a study of shared T cell receptors in the human thymus. Libraries were prepared by immunoSEQ multiplex PCR; TCRdb keeps only in-frame clonotypes and omits some of them. The profile shows under 450,000 clones, approximately 95% of them singletons. Sequenced: thymocytes. All receptors derive from a human donor.

The chain has TRBV4-2 and TRBJ2-5; either TRBD1 or TRBD2 may supply D (5 bases each). The V gene's germline CDR1 is LGHNA and CDR2 YNFKEQ. The CDR3 is 12 residues long. Trimming removed 0 bases at V and 10 bases at J, with 9 bases between. CDR3 sequence reads: CASSQEMGVQYF. In DNA, the CDR3 is TGTGCCAGCAGCCAAGAGATGGGGGTCCAGTACTTC.

The chain has TRBV4-2 and TRBJ1-2, with D unresolved. The ends were cut back, 5 bases at V and 0 bases at J, with 10 bases in the middle. The CDR3 consists of 14 residues. The germline CDR1 and CDR2 sequences are LGHNA and YNFKEQ. CDR3 loop: CASSCSQANYGYTF. In DNA form, the CDR3 reads TGTGCCAGCAGCTGCTCACAAGCTAACTATGGCTACACCTTC.

The gene calls are TRBV6-1 and TRBJ2-3; 11 bases match TRBD2. Germline trimming cut 4 bases from V and 5 bases from J; bases unmatched to any gene: 17. The CDR3 covers 19 residues. In germline, CDR1 is MNHNS, CDR2 SASEGT. The DNA for the CDR3 is TGTGCCAGCAGTGGGAAGCGACTAGCGGGGCGGAAGGGGGGAGATACGCAGTATTTT. This gives the protein CASSGKRLAGRKGGDTQYF.